Listed below are T cell receptor beta chains from one sample, sequenced in a study of blood T cell repertoires in COVID-19. Produced via immunoSEQ multiplex PCR; TCRdb's table is partial and in-frame only. In the table there are 200,000 to 250,000 clones, 80% of which are singletons. What was sequenced was peripheral blood. Every receptor here comes from a human donor in a cohort sampled during active COVID-19. The CDR3 runs from the conserved cysteine through the conserved F or W. D genes are given only for firm matches. Clone size is not always given. Where it is, it says once, few, many or a class for expanded clones.

V	J	size	D	DNA	CDR3
TRBV5-4	TRBJ2-7	NA	NA	TGTGCCAGCAGCGGGCCGGGCGGAGGGCCAAATGGCGAGCAGTACTTC	CASSGPGGGPNGEQYF
TRBV3-1/TRBV3-2	TRBJ1-2	few	TRBD1	TGTGCCAGCAGCCAAGAATTACAGGGGGCGGGCTACACCTTC	CASSQELQGAGYTF
TRBV28	TRBJ1-2	NA	NA	TGTGCCAGCAGTCTCTACGGAGGTGGCTACACCTTC	CASSLYGGGYTF
TRBV5-8	TRBJ1-4	NA	NA	TGTGCCAGCAGGGACGTGAGGGGAGGGCGAGTCGGAAAACTGTTTTTT	CASRDVRGGRVGKLFF
TRBV4-2	TRBJ2-2	NA	NA	TGTGCCAGCAGCCCTATGGGCCGGAACACCGGGGAGCTGTTTTTT	CASSPMGRNTGELFF
TRBV6-5	TRBJ2-7	NA	NA	TGTGCCAGCAGAGGGGAAAACTACGAGCAGTACTTC	CASRGENYEQYF
TRBV9	TRBJ2-7	once	TRBD1	TGTGCCAGCAGCCCCGCCGGGACAGGGCGCTACGAGCAGTACTTC	CASSPAGTGRYEQYF
TRBV10-3	TRBJ2-1	NA	NA	TGTGCCATCAGTGAGTCCCACAGGAGCTCCTACAATGAGCAGTTCTTC	CAISESHRSSYNEQFF
TRBV5-1	TRBJ2-7	NA	TRBD1	TGCGCCAGCAGCCTCGGGACAGGGGCCTACGAGCAGTACTTC	CASSLGTGAYEQYF
TRBV11-3	TRBJ1-5	few	TRBD1	TGTGCCAGCAGCTTAGCAGGGACAGGGAAACATAGCAATCAGCCCCAGCATTTT	CASSLAGTGKHSNQPQHF
TRBV28	TRBJ1-1	NA	NA	TGTGCCAGCAGTTTAGAGCAACAGTCCAAAGCTTTCTTT	CASSLEQQSKAFF
TRBV5-5	TRBJ2-7	NA	NA	TGTGCCAGCAGCCTGGGGGGGACACGGACCATCTACGAGCAGTACTTC	CASSLGGTRTIYEQYF
TRBV7-2	TRBJ2-7	NA	NA	TGTGCCAGCAGCCGTATCAGGCTAAAATACGAGCAGTACTTC	CASSRIRLKYEQYF
TRBV6-2/TRBV6-3	TRBJ1-5	NA	NA	TGTGCCAGCAGCCAAACAGATCAGCCCCAGCATTTT	CASSQTDQPQHF
TRBV24-1	TRBJ2-3	NA	TRBD2	TGTGCCACCAGTGACCCGATAGCGGGAGGGGGCACAGATACGCAGTATTTT	CATSDPIAGGGTDTQYF
TRBV7-2	TRBJ2-7	NA	TRBD2	TGTGCCAGCAGCTCCCTGCCAGGGAGGGTCTACGAGCAGTACTTC	CASSSLPGRVYEQYF
TRBV5-5	TRBJ1-6	NA	NA	TGTGCCAGCAGCATGGGACGAGGCGGTTCACCCCTCCACTTT	CASSMGRGGSPLHF